These T cell receptor beta chains were read from a single sample in a study of T cell responses to AZD1222 COVID-19 vaccine. Data came from immunoSEQ multiplex PCR; TCRdb stores just in-frame clones and leaves some out. The sample lists under 95,000 clones; 75% to 90% were seen once. The sample consisted of peripheral blood, taken on day 0 of AZD1222 vaccination. These receptors were collected from an adult in good health. Each CDR3 is given with its conserved first and last residue. Fields, in order: CDR3 DNA, CDR3 protein, CDR3 length, clone size, J gene, V gene, D gene. D genes are given only for firm matches. Clone size is given for some rows only: seen once, a few or many times, or a class if the clone is expanded.

CDR3nt: TGTGCCAGCAGCTACAGGGACATGAACACTGAAGCTTTCTTT
CDR3aa: CASSYRDMNTEAFF
len: 14
abundance: few
j_gene: TRBJ1-1
v_gene: TRBV7-9
d_gene: .

CDR3nt: TGTGCTAGTGGTTCCGGGACACTGAACACTGAAGCTTTCTTT
CDR3aa: CASGSGTLNTEAFF
len: 14
abundance: .
j_gene: TRBJ1-1
v_gene: TRBV12-5
d_gene: .

CDR3nt: TGCGGGGGGGCCGGAGCGGGCTCCTACGAGCAGTACTTC
CDR3aa: CGGAGAGSYEQYF
len: 13
abundance: .
j_gene: TRBJ2-7
v_gene: TRBV21-1
d_gene: .

CDR3nt: TGTGCCAGCAGCCTCGGGACTAGCGGGCTCTACGAGCAGTACTTC
CDR3aa: CASSLGTSGLYEQYF
len: 15
abundance: .
j_gene: TRBJ2-7
v_gene: TRBV13
d_gene: TRBD2

CDR3nt: TGTGCCAGCAGCCATCAACAGGGAGGGAACACTGAAGCTTTCTTT
CDR3aa: CASSHQQGGNTEAFF
len: 15
abundance: once
j_gene: TRBJ1-1
v_gene: TRBV27
d_gene: .

CDR3nt: TGTGCCAGCAGCTTCGGCCAAGGAAACACCATATATTTT
CDR3aa: CASSFGQGNTIYF
len: 13
abundance: .
j_gene: TRBJ1-3
v_gene: TRBV5-6
d_gene: .

CDR3nt: TGTGCCAGCAGTTTCCACACCGGGGAGCTGTTTTTT
CDR3aa: CASSFHTGELFF
len: 12
abundance: .
j_gene: TRBJ2-2
v_gene: TRBV12-3/TRBV12-4
d_gene: .

CDR3nt: TGTGCCAGCAGCCAAGGGCTAGCGGGGGGAAGGCAGTTCTTC
CDR3aa: CASSQGLAGGRQFF
len: 14
abundance: few
j_gene: TRBJ2-1
v_gene: TRBV3-1/TRBV3-2
d_gene: TRBD2

CDR3nt: TGCGCCAGCAGCTTGGACCAGCGACGCTACACCTTC
CDR3aa: CASSLDQRRYTF
len: 12
abundance: .
j_gene: TRBJ1-2
v_gene: TRBV5-1
d_gene: .

CDR3nt: TGTGCCAGCAGTTTATCAGGCCACGAGCAGTACTTC
CDR3aa: CASSLSGHEQYF
len: 12
abundance: .
j_gene: TRBJ2-7
v_gene: TRBV12-3/TRBV12-4
d_gene: .

CDR3nt: TGTGCCACCTCTATGGGGTACAATGAGCAGTTCTTC
CDR3aa: CATSMGYNEQFF
len: 12
abundance: .
j_gene: TRBJ2-1
v_gene: TRBV28
d_gene: .

CDR3nt: TGTGCCAGCAGTGAACTAGCGGGGGCCACCTACGAGCAGTACTTC
CDR3aa: CASSELAGATYEQYF
len: 15
abundance: few
j_gene: TRBJ2-7
v_gene: TRBV6-1
d_gene: TRBD2

CDR3nt: TGTGCCAGCACGAAGGCCCTCTCCTACAATGAGCAGTTCTTC
CDR3aa: CASTKALSYNEQFF
len: 14
abundance: .
j_gene: TRBJ2-1
v_gene: TRBV2
d_gene: .

CDR3nt: TGCGCCAGCAGCCAAACCCGGGACAGGGTTACTGAAGCTTTCTTT
CDR3aa: CASSQTRDRVTEAFF
len: 15
abundance: .
j_gene: TRBJ1-1
v_gene: TRBV4-3
d_gene: TRBD1

CDR3nt: TGTGCCAGCAGGGAGATGAGCGGGAGTAGCTCCTACGAGCAGTACTTC
CDR3aa: CASREMSGSSSYEQYF
len: 16
abundance: .
j_gene: TRBJ2-7
v_gene: TRBV2
d_gene: TRBD2

CDR3nt: TGTGCCAGCTCACCACCGAGGAGCGCAGGGGCTAACTATGGCTACACCTTC
CDR3aa: CASSPPRSAGANYGYTF
len: 17
abundance: .
j_gene: TRBJ1-2
v_gene: TRBV18
d_gene: .

CDR3nt: TGTGCCAGCGTTTGGAGCACAGATACGCAGTATTTT
CDR3aa: CASVWSTDTQYF
len: 12
abundance: .
j_gene: TRBJ2-3
v_gene: TRBV7-2
d_gene: .

CDR3nt: TGTGCCAGCAGCCCGGCAAGGACTAGCGGGGAGACCCAGTACTTC
CDR3aa: CASSPARTSGETQYF
len: 15
abundance: once
j_gene: TRBJ2-5
v_gene: TRBV3-1/TRBV3-2
d_gene: TRBD2

CDR3nt: TGTGCCAGCAGCTCCGGGAGTGATGAAAAACTGTTTTTT
CDR3aa: CASSSGSDEKLFF
len: 13
abundance: .
j_gene: TRBJ1-4
v_gene: TRBV13
d_gene: .

CDR3nt: TGTGCCAGCAGCCTTCCGGTCGGGTTCACTGAAGCTTTCTTT
CDR3aa: CASSLPVGFTEAFF
len: 14
abundance: .
j_gene: TRBJ1-1
v_gene: TRBV7-9
d_gene: .

CDR3nt: TGTGCCAGCAGTTTACGTCCTCGACAGGCCTCCATCTATGGCTACACCTTC
CDR3aa: CASSLRPRQASIYGYTF
len: 17
abundance: .
j_gene: TRBJ1-2
v_gene: TRBV27
d_gene: .

CDR3nt: TGTGCCAGCAGTTCCGGGCGGGCGGGACCGGGAGAGACCCAGTACTTC
CDR3aa: CASSSGRAGPGETQYF
len: 16
abundance: once
j_gene: TRBJ2-5
v_gene: TRBV27
d_gene: .

CDR3nt: TGTGCCAGCAACCCCGGACAGGGAGAGACCCAGTACTTC
CDR3aa: CASNPGQGETQYF
len: 13
abundance: .
j_gene: TRBJ2-5
v_gene: TRBV5-8
d_gene: TRBD1

CDR3nt: TGTGCCAGCAGCCTAACTCAGGGCGCCGGGGAGCTGTTTTTT
CDR3aa: CASSLTQGAGELFF
len: 14
abundance: .
j_gene: TRBJ2-2
v_gene: TRBV3-1/TRBV3-2
d_gene: .

CDR3nt: TGTGCCAGCTCACCACAGAGGGATCAGCCCCAGCATTTT
CDR3aa: CASSPQRDQPQHF
len: 13
abundance: .
j_gene: TRBJ1-5
v_gene: TRBV18
d_gene: .

CDR3nt: TGTGCCAGCAGCTTTCTAGGGGTCGCCTACGAGCAGTACTTC
CDR3aa: CASSFLGVAYEQYF
len: 14
abundance: .
j_gene: TRBJ2-7
v_gene: TRBV5-6
d_gene: .

CDR3nt: TGTGCCAGCAGTAACCCGGGCGCCCTAAACCCCTACTACTACGAGCAGTACTTC
CDR3aa: CASSNPGALNPYYYEQYF
len: 18
abundance: .
j_gene: TRBJ2-7
v_gene: TRBV6-2/TRBV6-3
d_gene: .

CDR3nt: TGTGCCAGCAGCCAAGGGGGATATAGCAATCAGCCCCAGCATTTT
CDR3aa: CASSQGGYSNQPQHF
len: 15
abundance: .
j_gene: TRBJ1-5
v_gene: TRBV3-1/TRBV3-2
d_gene: .

CDR3nt: TGTGCCAGCAGTTTATCCCAGTTCCGCGGGCAGTACTTC
CDR3aa: CASSLSQFRGQYF
len: 13
abundance: .
j_gene: TRBJ2-7
v_gene: TRBV27
d_gene: .

CDR3nt: TGTGCCAGTAGTTCGATGGGACAGGGGGCAAATCAGCCCCAGCATTTT
CDR3aa: CASSSMGQGANQPQHF
len: 16
abundance: .
j_gene: TRBJ1-5
v_gene: TRBV19
d_gene: TRBD1

CDR3nt: TGTGCCAGTAGTCCAGACGGGTATAGCAATCAGCCCCAGCATTTT
CDR3aa: CASSPDGYSNQPQHF
len: 15
abundance: .
j_gene: TRBJ1-5
v_gene: TRBV19
d_gene: .

CDR3nt: TGCGCCAGCAGCTTGACCGGGACAGGGGGCTACACCTTC
CDR3aa: CASSLTGTGGYTF
len: 13
abundance: .
j_gene: TRBJ1-2
v_gene: TRBV5-1
d_gene: TRBD1

CDR3nt: TGTGCCAGCAGCGTAACAGGGTCGGCAGATACGCAGTATTTT
CDR3aa: CASSVTGSADTQYF
len: 14
abundance: .
j_gene: TRBJ2-3
v_gene: TRBV9
d_gene: .

CDR3nt: TGTGCCAGCACCGGGACAGCCCAGGAAAAACTGTTTTTT
CDR3aa: CASTGTAQEKLFF
len: 13
abundance: .
j_gene: TRBJ1-4
v_gene: TRBV2
d_gene: TRBD1

CDR3nt: TGTGCCAGCAGCTTAGGGCCTTCCTACGAGCAGTACTTC
CDR3aa: CASSLGPSYEQYF
len: 13
abundance: once
j_gene: TRBJ2-7
v_gene: TRBV7-3
d_gene: .

CDR3nt: TGTGCCAGCAGTTTAAAAAGCGGGACTATCGACGAGCAGTACTTC
CDR3aa: CASSLKSGTIDEQYF
len: 15
abundance: .
j_gene: TRBJ2-7
v_gene: TRBV6-5
d_gene: TRBD2

CDR3nt: TGTGCCATCAGTGAGTCGGGGTCGGCAGCAAACACAGATACGCAGTATTTT
CDR3aa: CAISESGSAANTDTQYF
len: 17
abundance: .
j_gene: TRBJ2-3
v_gene: TRBV10-3
d_gene: .

CDR3nt: TGTGCCAGTAATGAGGGAGGGATCGCCTCTGGAAACACCATATATTTT
CDR3aa: CASNEGGIASGNTIYF
len: 16
abundance: .
j_gene: TRBJ1-3
v_gene: TRBV19
d_gene: .

CDR3nt: TGTGCCAGCTCACCACTAATCGGGACAAACAATGAGCAGTTCTTC
CDR3aa: CASSPLIGTNNEQFF
len: 15
abundance: .
j_gene: TRBJ2-1
v_gene: TRBV18
d_gene: .

CDR3nt: TGTGCCAGCTCTATTTCCGGGCCCCACAATGAGCAGTTCTTC
CDR3aa: CASSISGPHNEQFF
len: 14
abundance: .
j_gene: TRBJ2-1
v_gene: TRBV18
d_gene: .

CDR3nt: TGTGCCAGCAGTGTACAGGGGGCAAACACTGAAGCTTTCTTT
CDR3aa: CASSVQGANTEAFF
len: 14
abundance: .
j_gene: TRBJ1-1
v_gene: TRBV2
d_gene: TRBD1